The 16 T cell receptor beta chains below were found in one sample sequenced in a study of control samples from healthy donors and cancer patients. Profiling relied on immunoSEQ multiplex PCR, and the TCRdb table lists in-frame clones only, not all of them. The sample carries tens of thousands of clones, approximately 90% recorded once. Sequences were obtained from blood. The receptors were sampled from a woman aged 45-65 years in good health.

The CDR3 loop is CASSELYSNQPQHF. CDR3 nucleotide sequence: TGTGCCAGCAGTGAGCTTTATAGCAATCAGCCCCAGCATTTT. This rearrangement joins TRBV2 to TRBJ1-5, with D unclear. Germline V gene data show CDR1 as SNHLY and CDR2 as FYNNEI. The CDR3 spans 14 residues. The germline V and J ends were trimmed by 3 bases and 0 bases, with 6 bases remaining between them.

The chain couples TRBV10-3 to TRBJ2-7, with 9 nucleotides matching TRBD2. Germline V gene lookup returns CDR1 ENHRY and CDR2 SYGVKD. V shed 0 bases and J 0 bases; nucleotides not matched to a gene: 6. This CDR3 is built from 17 residues. CDR3 region: CAISESKRGDVSYEQYF. DNA of the CDR3: TGTGCCATCAGTGAGTCAAAGCGGGGGGACGTCTCCTACGAGCAGTACTTC.

Worth noting for this clone: A junction end diverges from the germline sequence, so it may reflect a read error. The rearrangement uses TRBV7-8 and TRBJ1-1, with a weak D call TRBD1 (6 bases). The CDR3 loop spans 15 amino acids. Germline CDR1 reads SGHVS; CDR2 reads FQNEAQ. In DNA form, the CDR3 reads TGTGCCAGCAGATTAGAAGGGGGTGCTTCTGTAGAAGCTTTCTTT. Protein: CASRLEGGASVEAFF.

This chain links TRBV18 with TRBJ1-4, with D perhaps TRBD1 (6 bases). There are 16 residues in the CDR3. Germline V gene sequence: CDR1 KGHSH, CDR2 LQKENI. V was clipped by 2 bases and J by 8 bases, with 18 bases between them. CDR3 sequence: CASSPSMPGVVEKLFF. The CDR3 region has the DNA TGTGCCAGCTCACCATCTATGCCAGGGGTAGTAGAAAAACTGTTTTTT.

This chain connects TRBV6-2 or TRBV6-3 to TRBJ2-2, with D unclear. Trimming cost V 6 bases and J 3 bases, with 8 bases left between them. The length of the CDR3 is 13 residues. CDR1 is MNHEY, CDR2 SVGEGT, per germline. The CDR3 region is CASSPRYTGELFF. CDR3 bases: TGTGCCAGCAGCCCGAGGTACACCGGGGAGCTGTTTTTT.

This chain joins TRBV29-1 and TRBJ2-2; 7 nucleotides agree with TRBD1. Germline V CDR1 and CDR2: SQVTM, ANQGSEA. V gave up 6 bases and J gave up 1 base; unmatched junction bases: 2. This CDR3 contains 13 residues. For the CDR3, the DNA is TGCAGCGTCGACAGGGAGAACACCGGGGAGCTGTTTTTT. This encodes CSVDRENTGELFF.

This clone was recorded once. This chain connects TRBV18 to TRBJ2-2; the D call may be TRBD1 or TRBD2 (5 bases each). The ends were cut back, 2 bases at V and 4 bases at J, with 11 bases in the middle. Germline assignment: CDR1 KGHSH and CDR2 LQKENI. This CDR3 spans 15 amino acids. In DNA form, the CDR3 reads TGTGCCAGCTCACCAAGGGACGATAGCACCGGGGAGCTGTTTTTT. This translates into CASSPRDDSTGELFF.

Details on this clone: Other DNA sequences in the sample encode the same CDR3. V usage is TRBV10-3 and J usage is TRBJ1-6, with D tentatively TRBD1 (5 bases). Trimming took off 6 bases at V and 5 bases at J, with 11 bases between the two ends. This CDR3 has 14 amino acids. Germline loops: CDR1 ENHRY, CDR2 SYGVKD. The DNA of the CDR3 is TGTGCCATCAGCTCGAGGGACGATAATTCACCCCTCCACTTT. Translation gives CAISSRDDNSPLHF.

In DNA, the CDR3 is TGTGCCAGCAGCTGGAAAGTTACGAACACCGGGGAGCTGTTTTTT. Residues: CASSWKVTNTGELFF. This chain links TRBV13 with TRBJ2-2; D uncertain. The CDR3 extends over 15 amino acids. Germline CDR1 is PRHDT and CDR2 is FYEKMQ (reference sequence). The V end lost 4 bases, the J end lost 0 bases, and 9 bases lay between the germline ends.

The rearrangement links TRBV9 to TRBJ1-1, with 8 bases fitting TRBD1. V trimming: 0 bases; J trimming: 4 bases; junction bases outside the gene matches: 2. Germline V gene data show CDR1 as SGDLS and CDR2 as YYNGEE. CDR3 length equals 14 residues. CDR3 in DNA: TGTGCCAGCAGCGTAGACAGGGGGTTCACTGAAGCTTTCTTT. It specifies CASSVDRGFTEAFF.

The gene calls are TRBV5-4 and TRBJ2-5, with 7 bases aligning to TRBD2. The ends lost 4 bases at V and 2 bases at J; junction bases unmatched: 11. The CDR3 loop spans 16 amino acids. Looked up from germline, CDR1 is SGHNT and CDR2 is YYREEE (reference sequence). The CDR3 DNA reads as TGTGCCAGCAGCGCGGGTGTGTCTAGCGGACAAGAGACCCAGTACTTC. Protein product: CASSAGVSSGQETQYF.

The chain is built from TRBV9 and TRBJ2-5; D may match TRBD1 or TRBD2 (5 bases each). The V end lost 4 bases, the J end lost 5 bases, and 12 bases lay between the germline ends. The V gene's germline CDR1 is SGDLS and CDR2 YYNGEE. This CDR3 spans 13 amino acids. Here the CDR3 DNA reads TGTGCCAGCAGCCTCTCTGGGGGTGAGACCCAGTACTTC. Protein sequence: CASSLSGGETQYF.

The chain carries TRBV7-9 and TRBJ2-5, with D perhaps matching TRBD2 (5 bases). The CDR3 runs to 15 residues. The germline V gene has CDR1 SEHNR and CDR2 FQNEAQ (reference sequence). With 2 bases removed from V and 2 bases from J, the gap between germline ends came to 12 bases. CDR3 nucleotides: TGTGCCAGCAGCTTAAGGGCTAGCAGTCAAGAGACCCAGTACTTC. Protein sequence: CASSLRASSQETQYF. Supplemented by reference TRBV7-9 and TRBJ2-5, the full variable domain reads DTGVSQNPRHKITKRGQNVTFRCDPISEHNRLYWYRQTLGQGPEFLTYFQNEAQLEKSRLLSDRFSAERPKGSFSTLEIQRTEQGDSAMYLCASSLRASSQETQYFGPGTRLLVL.

As DNA, the CDR3 is TGTGCTAGTGGTCTCTCGCCGCTTGCGGGGGGGCCCAATGAGCAGTTCTTC. It encodes CASGLSPLAGGPNEQFF. V and J are TRBV12-5 and TRBJ2-1; 9 bases agree with TRBD2. In germline, CDR1 is LGHNT, CDR2 FRNRAP. This CDR3 spans 17 amino acids. With 5 bases clipped from V and 6 bases from J, the junction kept 14 bases outside the gene matches. The full variable domain, rest sourced from reference TRBV12-5 and TRBJ2-1, is DARVTQTPRHKVTEMGQEVTMRCQPILGHNTVFWYRQTMMQGLELLAYFRNRAPLDDSGMPKDRFSAEMPDATLATLKIQPSEPRDSAVYFCASGLSPLAGGPNEQFFGPGTRLTVL.

The chain uses TRBV18 and TRBJ1-5; 9 nucleotides align to TRBD1. The CDR3 spans 16 residues. Trimming at V came to 2 bases and at J to 0 bases, leaving 2 bases not matched to a gene. Per germline, CDR1 KGHSH and CDR2 LQKENI. CDR3 sequence (DNA): TGTGCCAGCTCACCAGCGGACAGGGGTAGCAATCAGCCCCAGCATTTT. Amino acid sequence: CASSPADRGSNQPQHF.

The chain joins TRBV15 to TRBJ2-2, with a possible D match to TRBD2 (7 bases). V was cut by 1 base and J by 8 bases, with 17 bases left in between. Germline CDR1 is LNHNV and CDR2 is YYDKDF (reference sequence). This CDR3 is built from 16 residues. Written as DNA, the CDR3 is TGTGCCACCAGCAGAGGGGGTGGGGGGGGCACAGGGGAGCTGTTTTTT. Protein sequence: CATSRGGGGGTGELFF. The complete variable domain, with remaining parts taken from reference TRBV15 and TRBJ2-2, reads DAMVIQNPRYQVTQFGKPVTLSCSQTLNHNVMYWYQQKSSQAPKLLFHYYDKDFNNEADTPDNFQSRRPNTSFCFLDIRSPGLGDTAMYLCATSRGGGGGTGELFFGEGSRLTVL.